The clone carrying this TCR beta chain was recorded at least ten times. From the reads, TCRdb called clonotypes with MiXCR, one entry per CDR3 protein. Of more than 400,000 distinct CDR3 sequences listed, approximately 26% are singletons. Germline V gene sequence: CDR1 LNHDA, CDR2 SQIVND (reference sequence). The CDR3 contains 13 residues. J was trimmed by 7 bases and V by 6 bases; bases with no gene match: 8. The data originate from a study of T cell repertoires in cytomegalovirus infection. The sample comprised PBMCs. V gene TRBV19 combines with J gene TRBJ1-1, with 7 nucleotides matching TRBD1. This clonotype was obtained from a human donor in good health (CMV status not recorded). Some clones in this sample may be carry-over from other donors' samples. For the CDR3, the DNA is TGTGCCAGTAGAGAAGGGACAGTCCGTGAAGCTTTCTTT. Its translation is CASREGTVREAFF.